These 21 T cell receptor beta chains were all obtained from the same sample, sequenced in a study of T cell responses to AZD1222 COVID-19 vaccine. The assay was immunoSEQ multiplex PCR, and TCRdb's table has in-frame clones only and misses some. The sample holds roughly 100,000 clones, 80% to 90% seen once. Sequencing was performed on peripheral blood, taken on day 0 of AZD1222 vaccination. These receptors all stem from an adult in good health.

The V call is TRBV3-1 (or the pseudogene TRBV3-2), the J call TRBJ1-1, with 9 bases lining up with TRBD1. Trimming took 5 bases from V and 1 from J; bases not matched to a gene: 5. The CDR3 is 15 residues long. Germline V gene data show CDR1 as LGHDT and CDR2 as YNNKEL (reference sequence). The CDR3 protein is CASSWPGQGNTEAFF. As DNA, the CDR3 is TGTGCCAGCAGCTGGCCGGGACAGGGGAACACTGAAGCTTTCTTT.

The chain is built from TRBV5-6 and TRBJ1-2; D perhaps matches TRBD1 (5 bases). Germline assignment: CDR1 SGHDT and CDR2 YYEEEE. This CDR3 has 13 amino acids. Trimming cost V 0 bases and J 8 bases, with 11 bases left between them. Here the CDR3 DNA reads TGTGCCAGCAGCTTGGAATCAGGGTACGGCTACACCTTC. This gives the protein CASSLESGYGYTF.

This rearrangement joins TRBV28 to TRBJ1-1; a weak D match, TRBD1 (5 bases). This CDR3 comprises 16 residues. V lost 0 bases and J 0 bases, leaving 11 bases between the germline ends. Germline lookup yields CDR1 MDHEN and CDR2 SYDVKM. CDR3 residues: CASSLWTARMNTEAFF. CDR3 nucleotide sequence: TGTGCCAGCAGTTTATGGACAGCCCGAATGAACACTGAAGCTTTCTTT.

The chain joins TRBV28 to TRBJ1-1; D not certain. Trimming stripped 3 bases from V and 3 bases from J, with 5 bases between. This CDR3 contains 12 residues. CDR1 is MDHEN and CDR2 is SYDVKM in the germline V gene. The CDR3 region is CASSLGYTEAFF. The CDR3 DNA follows: TGTGCCAGCAGTTTGGGGTACACTGAAGCTTTCTTT.

This chain joins TRBV18 and TRBJ1-6, with 7 bases fitting TRBD1. This CDR3 spans 13 amino acids. J gave up 10 bases and V 5 bases, and 5 bases lay outside the gene matches. Germline-derived CDR1 and CDR2 are KGHSH and LQKENI. The CDR3 reads CASSDTGESPLHF. The CDR3 DNA reads TGTGCCAGCTCAGACACAGGGGAATCACCCCTCCACTTT.

The gene calls are TRBV28 and TRBJ1-1, with D possibly matching TRBD1 (6 bases). Germline-derived CDR1 and CDR2 are MDHEN and SYDVKM. This CDR3 region has 15 residues. V shed 6 bases and J shed 4 bases, with 18 bases lying between them. Here the CDR3 DNA reads TGTGCCAGCAGGCCATCATTGGACAGTTCCACTGAAGCTTTCTTT. Translated: CASRPSLDSSTEAFF.

This clone was counted a single time. The germline gene is not matched at one end of the junction; a read error may be the cause. The genes are TRBV7-7 and TRBJ2-3; D is undetermined. CDR1 and CDR2 (germline): SSHAT, FNYEAQ (reference sequence). The CDR3 is 15 residues long. The CDR3 protein is CASSRDGALTDTQYF. The CDR3 bases are TGTGCTAGCAGTAGGGATGGAGCACTCACAGATACGCAGTATTTT.

The chain uses TRBV10-3 and TRBJ1-3; the D gene is possibly TRBD1 (6 bases). The CDR3 loop spans 16 amino acids. Looked up from germline, CDR1 is ENHRY and CDR2 is SYGVKD. The germline V and J ends were trimmed by 5 bases and 2 bases, with 16 bases remaining between them. The CDR3 DNA reads as TGTGCCATCAGTCCATATGAAGCAGGGGCTGGAAACACCATATATTTT. This encodes CAISPYEAGAGNTIYF.

This clone was seen just once. The rearrangement joins TRBV9 to TRBJ2-5, with 12 positions matching TRBD2. J gave up 7 bases and V 0 bases, and 4 bases lay outside the gene matches. This CDR3 has 15 residues. The V gene's germline CDR1 is SGDLS and CDR2 YYNGEE. This chain's CDR3 is CASSVDLAGGGTQYF. As DNA, the CDR3 is TGTGCCAGCAGCGTAGACCTAGCGGGAGGGGGGACCCAGTACTTC.

The chain joins TRBV28 to TRBJ1-2; D is ambiguous. Germline CDR1 is MDHEN and CDR2 is SYDVKM. This CDR3 has 12 residues. Trimming took 3 bases from V and 3 from J, leaving 5 bases between them. This CDR3 reads CASSFQDYGYTF. DNA of the CDR3: TGTGCCAGCAGTTTCCAGGACTATGGCTACACCTTC.

J is TRBJ2-7 and V is TRBV27; a possible D gene is TRBD2 (6 bases). Germline lookup yields CDR1 MNHEY and CDR2 SMNVEV (reference sequence). Trimming shortened V by 3 bases and J by 3 bases, and 12 bases separated the two germline ends. The CDR3 is made up of 14 amino acids. The CDR3 sequence: CASSFGDSRYEQYF. DNA of the CDR3: TGTGCCAGCAGTTTTGGGGACTCCCGCTACGAGCAGTACTTC.

This rearrangement joins TRBV7-9 to TRBJ1-2; no clear D. V was pared by 5 bases and J by 6 bases, with 13 bases between. The CDR3 runs to 13 residues. Per the germline V gene, CDR1 is SEHNR and CDR2 is FQNEAQ (reference sequence). CDR3: CASSIQEGDGYTF. DNA of the CDR3: TGTGCCAGCAGCATTCAGGAGGGAGATGGCTACACCTTC.

The sample holds a few counts of this clone. The V and J genes are TRBV20-1 and TRBJ2-7; 7 bases are shared with TRBD1. The V segment lost 6 bases and the J segment 5 bases; nucleotides outside the gene matches: 4. The CDR3 is 11 residues long. CDR1 is DFQATT, CDR2 SNEGSKA, per germline (reference sequence). This CDR3 is CSARQGDEQYF. The CDR3 DNA sequence: TGCAGTGCCAGACAGGGAGACGAGCAGTACTTC.

V is TRBV2 and J is TRBJ1-1; D not certain. V was cut by 6 bases and J by 4 bases, with 18 bases left in between. CDR1 and CDR2 from the germline V gene are SNHLY and FYNNEI. This CDR3 is built from 15 residues. The CDR3 DNA sequence: TGTGCCAGCAGCGGCCGGGTTGGGGTGGGCACTGAAGCTTTCTTT. Translated: CASSGRVGVGTEAFF.

CDR3 sequence reads: CASILTTRKAEAFF. Here the CDR3 DNA reads TGTGCCAGTATTTTGACAACCAGGAAGGCTGAAGCTTTCTTT. The rearrangement joins TRBV19 to TRBJ1-1; D remains ambiguous. The germline CDR1 and CDR2 sequences are LNHDA and SQIVND (reference sequence). The V gene lost 7 bases and the J gene lost 6 bases, with 18 bases spanning the gap. The length of the CDR3 is 14 residues.

This chain links TRBV9 with TRBJ1-4; possible D gene TRBD1, 5 bases. The CDR3 is 14 residues long. Germline CDR1 is SGDLS and CDR2 is YYNGEE. V lost 1 base and J 8 bases, leaving 12 bases between the germline ends. The CDR3 DNA sequence: TGTGCCAGCAGCGTAACGGGGGGTCGGGAAAAACTGTTTTTT. Translating it yields CASSVTGGREKLFF.

This chain connects TRBV19 to TRBJ2-1; D gene uncertain. This CDR3 has 15 amino acids. From germline, CDR1 is LNHDA and CDR2 SQIVND (reference sequence). V was shortened by 6 bases and J by 4 bases, with 16 bases between the two germline ends. In DNA form, the CDR3 reads TGTGCCAGTAGGACCCAATCCAGGTCTTACAATGAGCAGTTCTTC. Translated, it gives CASRTQSRSYNEQFF.

This clone was seen a single time. The rearrangement uses TRBV19 and TRBJ2-1; a possible D gene is TRBD2 (8 bases). This CDR3 region has 17 residues. V lost 7 bases to trimming and J lost 2 bases, with 21 bases between them. Germline loops: CDR1 LNHDA, CDR2 SQIVND (reference sequence). CDR3 nucleotide sequence: TGTGCCAGTACCCCTGGGACAGCGGGGGCCCCCTACAATGAGCAGTTCTTC. Residues: CASTPGTAGAPYNEQFF.

The chain joins TRBV7-9 to TRBJ2-3, with D possibly being TRBD2 (6 bases). CDR3 length: 13 amino acids. CDR1 is SEHNR and CDR2 is FQNEAQ in the germline V gene (reference sequence). V was cut by 11 bases and J by 1 base, with 13 bases left in between. Here the CDR3 reads CAAGPSGTDTQYF. CDR3 coding DNA: TGTGCCGCCGGGCCTAGCGGCACAGATACGCAGTATTTT.

The rearrangement links TRBV10-3 to TRBJ2-7; a weak D match, TRBD2 (6 bases). This CDR3 has 15 residues. The germline CDR1 and CDR2 sequences are ENHRY and SYGVKD. Deletions cut 7 bases from V and 3 bases from J, with 19 bases between. CDR3 residues: CAITQDGGTLYEQYF. The CDR3 DNA reads TGTGCCATCACCCAAGACGGAGGGACCCTCTACGAGCAGTACTTC.

The chain recombines TRBV12-5 with TRBJ2-7; 7 bases agree with TRBD1. Germline V gives CDR1 LGHNT, CDR2 FRNRAP. The CDR3 has 12 amino acids. Trimming at V came to 5 bases and at J to 6 bases, leaving 4 bases not matched to a gene. The CDR3 region has the DNA TGTGCTAGTGGTCCAGGGGGTCGCGAGCAGTACTTC. This codes for CASGPGGREQYF.